This TCR beta chain was documented in a study of blood T cell repertoires in COVID-19. Across the whole study: Material from acute and convalescent COVID-19 was sourced from the United States, Italy and Spain. Sources were T cells, B-cell-depleted T cells, or PBMCs; the material itself was cDNA or gDNA.

This clone was seen at least ten times. In the original processing: Estimation of nucleated cell counts was performed using reference gene primer amplification. Sequenced by immunoSEQ multiplex PCR; TCRdb stores in-frame clones only, minus some. Clone size and V and J calls were adopted from that table, with D and trimming inferred from the DNA. The sample has approximately 150,000 clones, about 83% seen once. The germline V and J ends were trimmed by 2 bases and 0 bases, with 10 bases remaining between them. Germline V CDR1 and CDR2: SQVTM, ANQGSEA. This CDR3 has 14 amino acids. This chain uses TRBV29-1 with TRBJ1-2, with a weak D call TRBD1 (6 bases). The specimen sequenced was peripheral blood. The source is a man aged 65 to 79 who had recovered from COVID-19. Here the CDR3 reads CSVEYREANYGYTF. The CDR3 nucleotides are TGCAGCGTTGAATACAGGGAAGCTAACTATGGCTACACCTTC.